The 27 T cell receptor beta chains presented below share a single source sample, sequenced in a study of siplizumab effects on memory and regulatory T cells. The cells of the mixed lymphocyte reaction underwent an approximately 6-day coculture at 37°C. The assay was immunoSEQ multiplex PCR, and TCRdb's table has in-frame clones only and misses some. The sample holds approximately 20,000 clones; about 45% are singletons and the top ten take approximately 6%. The antigens these receptors bind are not known. The specimen was CFSE-low (dividing) CD4+ T cells sorted from an allogeneic mixed lymphocyte reaction. The receptors were gathered from a human donor in good health; the cells came from an allogeneic mixed lymphocyte reaction. Some clones in this sample may be carry-over from other donors' samples.

This chain uses TRBV1 with TRBJ1-1; the table assigns TRBD1, which was not confirmed against the DNA. TRBV1 is a pseudogene segment. This CDR3 is 17 amino acids long. The CDR3 sequence: CTSSQDLEKGVHTEAFF. The CDR3 nucleotides are TGCACCAGCAGCCAAGATCTTGAAAAGGGGGTACACACTGAAGCTTTCTTT.

The chain combines TRBV7-3 with TRBJ2-5, with 11 positions matching TRBD2. The CDR3 runs to 17 residues. Germline assignment: CDR1 SGHTA and CDR2 FQGTGA. The ends lost 4 bases at V and 4 bases at J; junction bases unmatched: 11. The CDR3 DNA reads as TGTGCCAGCAGCTCAGGGCCTAGCGGGAGGTTTAGAGAGACCCAGTACTTC. This codes for CASSSGPSGRFRETQYF.

V gene TRBV11-2 combines with J gene TRBJ2-4, with D uncertain. V was pared by 5 bases and J by 0 bases, with 11 bases between. The CDR3 covers 15 residues. Germline assignment: CDR1 SGHAT and CDR2 FQNNGV. The CDR3 nucleotides read TGTGCCAGCAGCCCCCGGAACTTAGCCAAAAACATTCAGTACTTC. This codes for CASSPRNLAKNIQYF.

J is TRBJ2-7 and V is TRBV18; D possibly corresponds to TRBD2 (5 bases). The CDR3 covers 15 residues. V was pared by 3 bases and J by 0 bases, with 12 bases between. CDR1 is KGHSH and CDR2 is LQKENI in the germline V gene. CDR3 sequence: CASSPGDIHSYEQYF. In nucleotides, the CDR3 is TGTGCCAGCTCACCGGGAGATATTCACTCCTACGAGCAGTACTTC.

This chain connects TRBV7-9 to TRBJ1-1, with TRBD1 matching 7 bases. Germline V gene data show CDR1 as SEHNR and CDR2 as FQNEAQ (reference sequence). There are 14 residues in the CDR3. Trimming removed 2 bases from V and 5 bases from J; junction bases left unmatched: 5. The CDR3 nucleotides are TGTGCCAGCAGCTTAAGGGGGCTTGGGACTGAAGCTTTCTTT. This gives the protein CASSLRGLGTEAFF.

CDR3 sequence (DNA): TGCGCCAGCAGCTTCGGGCAGGCCTACGAGCAGTACTTC. This codes for CASSFGQAYEQYF. The chain recombines TRBV5-1 with TRBJ2-7; D not resolved. V was pared by 2 bases and J by 2 bases, with 8 bases between. CDR1 is SGHRS and CDR2 is YFSETQ in the germline V gene. The CDR3 extends over 13 amino acids.

This chain connects TRBV11-1 to TRBJ1-6; D not resolved. CDR1 SGHAT and CDR2 FQDESV come from the germline V gene (reference sequence). The CDR3 extends over 11 amino acids. Trimming pared 7 bases from V and 19 bases from J, leaving 17 bases between. The DNA for the CDR3 is TGTGCCAGCACCAGTCCCGGACGGAAGCACTTT. This translates into CASTSPGRKHF.

V usage is TRBV5-1 and J usage is TRBJ2-1, with D perhaps matching TRBD1 or TRBD2 (5 bases each). The V end was cut by 5 bases, the J end by 10 bases, with 16 bases between. The CDR3 loop spans 13 amino acids. The germline CDR1 and CDR2 sequences are SGHRS and YFSETQ. Here the CDR3 DNA reads TGCGCCAGCAGGATGGGGGACCGTTGGGAGCAGTTCTTC. Protein sequence: CASRMGDRWEQFF.

This clone was recorded a few times. The CDR3 DNA reads as TGTGCCAGCAGCAAGACGGGACTAGCGGGAACGGAGCAGTTCTTC. The encoded protein is CASSKTGLAGTEQFF. The chain recombines TRBV11-2 with TRBJ2-1; 13 bases match TRBD2. Germline CDR1 and CDR2: SGHAT and FQNNGV. The ends lost 5 bases at V and 10 bases at J; junction bases unmatched: 8. This CDR3 comprises 15 residues.

The chain uses TRBV10-3 and TRBJ2-1; the D call may be TRBD1 or TRBD2 (7 bases each). This CDR3 contains 14 residues. Trimming shortened V by 6 bases and J by 8 bases, and 17 bases separated the two germline ends. Germline CDR1 is ENHRY and CDR2 is SYGVKD. The CDR3 here is CAIRRGPQGDEQFF. The CDR3 DNA follows: TGTGCCATCAGGCGGGGGCCCCAGGGGGATGAGCAGTTCTTC.

This clone was seen a few times. This sequence joins TRBV5-4 and TRBJ1-1, with 8 bases fitting TRBD1. The V segment lost 3 bases and the J segment 3 bases; nucleotides outside the gene matches: 1. Germline values: CDR1 SGHNT, CDR2 YYREEE (reference sequence). The CDR3 spans 13 residues. CDR3 region: CASSWDRYTEAFF. Here the CDR3 DNA reads TGTGCCAGCAGCTGGGACAGGTACACTGAAGCTTTCTTT.

The chain employs TRBV5-8 and TRBJ1-1; D remains ambiguous. Between the trimmed V and J ends, which lost 1 base and 3 bases, there was a span of 13 bases. The CDR3 covers 15 residues. CDR1 SGHTS and CDR2 YDEGEE come from the germline V gene. CDR3 in DNA: TGTGCCAGCAGCTTGTTCGGCGGGAAGTACACTGAAGCTTTCTTT. Translating gives CASSLFGGKYTEAFF.

By share of the sample, this clone is medium-sized. The chain joins TRBV6-6 to TRBJ1-3, with 8 bases lining up with TRBD1. Per the germline V gene, CDR1 is MNHNY and CDR2 is SVGAGI (reference sequence). V lost 9 bases and J lost 4; bases outside the gene matches: 5. The CDR3 runs to 13 residues. Here the CDR3 DNA reads TGTGCCAGTCTCAGGGGGCTGGGAAACACCATATATTTT. Amino acids: CASLRGLGNTIYF.

This sequence joins TRBV6-6 and TRBJ2-7; D ambiguous. Trimming took off 0 bases at V and 2 bases at J, with 11 bases between the two ends. The germline V gene has CDR1 MNHNY and CDR2 SVGAGI (reference sequence). The CDR3 runs 15 residues. The CDR3 loop reads CASSYSAAVPYEQYF. The CDR3 coding sequence is TGTGCCAGCAGTTACTCGGCGGCGGTACCCTACGAGCAGTACTTC.

The gene calls are TRBV2 and TRBJ2-2; tentative D call: TRBD1 (6 bases). Trimming removed 8 bases at V and 3 bases at J, with 13 bases between. Germline CDR1 is SNHLY and CDR2 is FYNNEI. The CDR3 length is 14 residues. This CDR3 is CASSGQGYTGELFF. The CDR3 DNA reads as TGTGCCAGCTCGGGCCAGGGGTACACCGGGGAGCTGTTTTTT.

This clone showed up just a few times. J is TRBJ1-1 and V is TRBV6-5, with no clear D. The CDR3 runs 12 residues. Germline CDR1 and CDR2: MNHEY and SVGAGI. V lost 5 bases to trimming and J lost 4 bases, with 8 bases between them. CDR3 amino acids: CASSRLSTEAFF. DNA of the CDR3: TGTGCCAGCAGTAGACTTAGCACTGAAGCTTTCTTT.

This clone was seen a handful of times. The genes are TRBV6-5 and TRBJ2-3; the D is unclear. V was shortened by 2 bases and J by 7 bases, with 13 bases between the two germline ends. Germline lookup yields CDR1 MNHEY and CDR2 SVGAGI. The CDR3 length is 14 residues. The CDR3 sequence is CASSYSIGPHTQYF. The CDR3 region has the DNA TGTGCCAGCAGTTACAGTATCGGACCCCATACGCAGTATTTT.

This clone was recorded a few times. The rearrangement uses TRBV30 and TRBJ1-2; D gene unclear. V lost 4 bases and J lost 2, with 11 bases in between. Germline V gives CDR1 GTSNPN, CDR2 SVGIG (reference sequence). The CDR3 spans 13 residues. CDR3 residues: CAWTWAPNYGYTF. The CDR3, as DNA: TGTGCCTGGACCTGGGCACCAAACTATGGCTACACCTTC.

The gene calls are TRBV6-5 and TRBJ1-2; 11 nucleotides match TRBD1. Germline V CDR1 and CDR2: MNHEY, SVGAGI. The CDR3 length is 15 residues. Trimming cost V 4 bases and J 5 bases; bases outside gene matches: 6. The CDR3 DNA sequence: TGTGCCAGCAGTTCCATCGGACAGGGGGCGTATGGCTACACCTTC. Translating it yields CASSSIGQGAYGYTF.

This clone was seen a handful of times. The chain carries TRBV11-2 and TRBJ2-1; possibly TRBD1 for D (6 bases). This CDR3 region has 15 residues. Germline lookup yields CDR1 SGHAT and CDR2 FQNNGV. Trimming took off 5 bases at V and 2 bases at J, with 13 bases between the two ends. CDR3 nucleotide sequence: TGTGCCAGCAGCGTCGACAGGCTTACCTACAATGAGCAGTTCTTC. Translation: CASSVDRLTYNEQFF.

The sample holds a few counts of this clone. This rearrangement joins TRBV5-1 to TRBJ1-1; 10 positions match TRBD1. This CDR3 region has 15 residues. The germline gives CDR1 SGHRS, CDR2 YFSETQ. Trimming cost V 2 bases and J 9 bases; bases outside gene matches: 10. The CDR3 loop reads CASSFVGTGVLKAFF. The CDR3 nucleotides are TGCGCCAGCAGCTTCGTTGGGACAGGGGTACTTAAAGCTTTCTTT. Together with reference TRBV5-1 and TRBJ1-1, the CDR3 gives the full variable domain: KAGVTQTPRYLIKTRGQQVTLSCSPISGHRSVSWYQQTPGQGLQFLFEYFSETQRNKGNFPGRFSGRQFSNSRSEMNVSTLELGDSALYLCASSFVGTGVLKAFFGQGTRLTVV.

This clone has just a few counts. The chain is built from TRBV4-1 and TRBJ2-7; 10 positions match TRBD2. Germline CDR1 MGHRA, CDR2 YSYEKL. J lost 4 bases, V lost 0 bases, and 9 bases had no gene match. The CDR3 is 17 amino acids. In DNA form, the CDR3 reads TGCGCCAGCAGCCAAGATCGTTCGACTAGCGGGCCGTACGAGCAGTACTTC. This encodes CASSQDRSTSGPYEQYF.

The sample holds many counts of this clone. This rearrangement joins TRBV30 to TRBJ2-7; no firm D call. The CDR3 loop spans 12 amino acids. Trimming took off 3 bases at V and 0 bases at J, with 6 bases between the two ends. In germline, CDR1 is GTSNPN, CDR2 SVGIG (reference sequence). CDR3 in amino acids: CAWSFNSYEQYF. CDR3 bases: TGTGCCTGGAGCTTCAACTCCTACGAGCAGTACTTC.

V is TRBV4-1 and J is TRBJ1-4; maybe TRBD1 (5 bases). CDR3 length equals 13 residues. Germline CDR1 reads MGHRA; CDR2 reads YSYEKL. V was clipped by 8 bases and J by 7 bases, with 14 bases between them. In DNA form, the CDR3 reads TGCGCCAGCCGCTTTATGGGGGTTGAAAAACTGTTTTTT. This sequence encodes CASRFMGVEKLFF.

This chain uses TRBV23-1 with TRBJ2-4, with TRBD2 matching 9 bases. TRBV23-1 is marked as an open reading frame, function uncertain. The CDR3 sequence is 19 residues long. Losses at the gene ends were 6 bases for V and 0 bases for J; bases not matched to a gene: 15. The CDR3 coding sequence is TGCGCCAGCAGACTTAGCGGGGGATATTCAACTCTAGCCAAAAACATTCAGTACTTC. Translation: CASRLSGGYSTLAKNIQYF.

The sample holds a few counts of this clone. As DNA, the CDR3 is TGTGCCAGCAGTTACTTGGGCACAGATACGCAGTATTTT. The encoded protein is CASSYLGTDTQYF. The chain joins TRBV6-5 to TRBJ2-3; D unclear. V was cut by 1 base and J by 1 base, with 3 bases left in between. The CDR3 is 13 amino acids. CDR1 MNHEY and CDR2 SVGAGI come from the germline V gene.

The chain is built from TRBV6-1 and TRBJ2-1, with 7 bases identical to TRBD1. The junction had 16 bases not matched to a gene; V was cut back by 10 bases and J by 10 bases. This CDR3 spans 14 amino acids. Germline lookup yields CDR1 MNHNS and CDR2 SASEGT. CDR3 bases: TGTGCCACCCGTGACAGGGTTGACCAGATGGAGCAGTTCTTC. This sequence encodes CATRDRVDQMEQFF.